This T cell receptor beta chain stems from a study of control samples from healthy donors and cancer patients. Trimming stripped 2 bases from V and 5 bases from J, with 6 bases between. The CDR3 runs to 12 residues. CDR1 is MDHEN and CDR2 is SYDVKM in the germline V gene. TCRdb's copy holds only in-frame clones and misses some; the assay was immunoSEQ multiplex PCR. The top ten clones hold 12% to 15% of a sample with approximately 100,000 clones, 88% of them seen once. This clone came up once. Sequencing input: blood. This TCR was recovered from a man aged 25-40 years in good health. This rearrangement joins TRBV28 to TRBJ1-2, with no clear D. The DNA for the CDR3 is TGTGCCAGCAGTTTACAATCGTATGGCTACACCTTC. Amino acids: CASSLQSYGYTF.